This T cell receptor (beta chain) was profiled in a study of beta chain features in type 1 diabetes. The whole isolated RNA underwent reverse transcription, so sequencing captured expressed TCRB transcripts. Produced via immunoSEQ multiplex PCR; TCRdb's table is partial and in-frame only. The data contain 350,000 to 400,000 clones, less than 15% of them singletons. Each sorted population was over 98% pure. The CDR3 consists of 14 residues. Germline V CDR1 and CDR2: SQVTM, ANQGSEA. The V end lost 6 bases, the J end lost 5 bases, and 20 bases lay between the germline ends. The sequence was obtained from a woman in her late teens or twenties in good health. Material for sequencing was naive CD4+ T cells from blood. The chain is built from TRBV29-1 and TRBJ2-7; no firm D call. CDR3 sequence (DNA): TGCAGCGTATGCGAACGGGTGGTCTGCCACGAGCAGTACTTC. Translation gives CSVCERVVCHEQYF.